These 2 T cell receptor beta chains were sequenced from one sample in a study of shared clonotypes between healthy human individuals. Using immunoSEQ multiplex PCR, the repertoire was profiled, and TCRdb retains in-frame clones only, with some absent. The repertoire holds 500,000 to 550,000 clones, with 95% to 96% as singletons. The sample consisted of naive CD4+ T cells sorted from blood. Documented subset: CD45RA+ positively selected. The receptors shown here come from a woman aged 25 to 39 in good health.

The chain is built from TRBV6-5 and TRBJ2-5, with D possibly being TRBD2 (5 bases). Per the germline V gene, CDR1 is MNHEY and CDR2 is SVGAGI. V was cut by 2 bases and J by 1 base, with 11 bases left in between. The CDR3 has 15 residues. In nucleotides, the CDR3 is TGTGCCAGCAGTTACAGGCCTAGCAGCCAAGAGACCCAGTACTTC. This translates into CASSYRPSSQETQYF.

The chain links TRBV6-1 to TRBJ2-7; maybe TRBD2 (5 bases). CDR1 and CDR2 from the germline V gene are MNHNS and SASEGT. The ends were cut back, 0 bases at V and 3 bases at J, with 15 bases in the middle. The CDR3 is 16 residues long. CDR3 amino acids: CASSEAPRSRGYEQYF. The CDR3 nucleotides are TGTGCCAGCAGTGAAGCCCCTAGATCCCGGGGCTACGAGCAGTACTTC.